This T cell receptor (beta chain) is from a study of shared clonotypes between healthy human individuals. Study-level results: The represented genetic and exposure-history diversity was limited by the small number of donors. Naive subsets generally had larger estimated richness than memory subsets. An expected dependence of interdonor clonotype sharing on sequencing depth was noted. Rarefaction demonstrated incomplete sorted-subset sequencing despite large depth.

Trimming removed 2 bases from V and 5 bases from J, with 12 bases in between. The germline CDR1 and CDR2 sequences are SNHLY and FYNNEI. The CDR3 contains 14 residues. Profiling relied on immunoSEQ multiplex PCR, and the TCRdb table lists in-frame clones only, not all of them. This table has about 2.1 million clones, over 85% appearing once. Naive CD8 cells comprised CD45RO-negative, CCR7-positively selected cells, excluding terminally differentiated effector memory CD45RA+ cells. A remark on this clone: As yet, its antigen is unknown.

This rearrangement joins TRBV2 to TRBJ2-5, with TRBD1 as a possible D gene (6 bases). The receptor's source is a man aged 18 to 35 in good health. Some clones in this sample may be carry-over from other donors' samples. Sequencing used naive CD8+ T cells from PBMCs. This CDR3 is CASSETGMEETQYF. The CDR3 region has the DNA TGTGCCAGCAGTGAAACAGGGATGGAGGAGACCCAGTACTTC.